This TCR beta chain was obtained from a study of shared clonotypes between healthy human individuals. Study results and caveats: Around 5% of naive CD4 clonotypes were common to a few donors. What rarefaction showed was incomplete sorted-subset sequencing despite large depth.

For this clone: What it recognizes is unknown.

Profiled with immunoSEQ multiplex PCR; TCRdb holds only in-frame clones, not every one. The table shows about 2 million clones, with roughly 95% occurring only once. Only CD45RO-negative cells positively selected for CCR7 counted as naive CD8 cells, so terminally differentiated effector memory CD45RA+ cells were excluded. Sequencing was performed on naive CD8+ T cells sorted from blood. The receptor's source is a man between 18 and 35 years old in good health.

CDR3 region: CASSPTVLSYEQYF. As DNA, the CDR3 is TGCGCCAGCAGCCCCACGGTCCTCTCCTACGAGCAGTACTTC. The chain combines TRBV4-3 with TRBJ2-7; no reliable D call. CDR3 size: 14 residues. Trimming took off 4 bases at V and 0 bases at J, with 10 bases between the two ends. CDR1 is LGHNA, CDR2 YSLEER, per germline.